These 27 T cell receptor beta chains share one sample of origin, sequenced in a study of cytomegalovirus exposure and HLA in healthy donors. Both 60 Vbeta primers and 13 Jbeta primers went into the PCR. This table comes from immunoSEQ multiplex PCR, and its TCRdb copy is limited to in-frame clones, with some not included. The data show tens of thousands of clones, roughly 66% seen once. Sequencing was carried out using PBMCs. The source of these receptors is a man aged 25-40 years in good health and CMV-seronegative.

The V and J genes are TRBV5-1 and TRBJ1-1; TRBD1 matches 9 bases. The CDR3 covers 12 residues. V shed 0 bases and J 11 bases; nucleotides not matched to a gene: 2. CDR1 and CDR2 (germline): SGHRS, YFSETQ. The CDR3 sequence is CASSLDRGQAFF. The CDR3 nucleotides are TGCGCCAGCAGCTTGGACAGGGGGCAGGCTTTCTTT.

V usage is TRBV13 and J usage is TRBJ2-7; 8 bases are shared with TRBD1. V lost 4 bases to trimming and J lost 2 bases; unmatched junction nucleotides: 4. The CDR3 is 14 residues long. CDR1 and CDR2 (germline): PRHDT, FYEKMQ (reference sequence). The CDR3 reads CASSSPGQAYEQYF. CDR3 sequence (DNA): TGTGCCAGCAGCTCCCCGGGACAGGCCTACGAGCAGTACTTC.

V usage is TRBV10-1 and J usage is TRBJ2-4, with a tentative D call TRBD2 (5 bases). CDR3 length: 13 amino acids. V lost 3 bases to trimming and J lost 6 bases, with 9 bases between them. Germline V gene sequence: CDR1 WNHNN, CDR2 SYGVQD (reference sequence). The CDR3 reads CASSDSGRNIQYF. The CDR3 DNA is TGCGCCAGCAGTGATTCGGGGAGAAACATTCAGTACTTC.

V usage is TRBV6-5 and J usage is TRBJ2-7, with 8 bases lining up with TRBD1. Germline loops: CDR1 MNHEY, CDR2 SVGAGI. V lost 0 bases, J lost 4 bases, and 5 bases stayed unmatched. The CDR3 sequence is 15 residues long. The CDR3: CASSYSNRGDYEQYF. Written as DNA, the CDR3 is TGTGCCAGCAGTTACTCGAACAGGGGGGATTACGAGCAGTACTTC.

This chain connects TRBV15 to TRBJ2-7; 8 nucleotides align to TRBD2. Per the germline V gene, CDR1 is LNHNV and CDR2 is YYDKDF (reference sequence). Trimming took 6 bases from V and 5 from J; bases not matched to a gene: 12. This CDR3 has 15 amino acids. CDR3 coding DNA: TGTGCCACCAGAGCAACGGGAGGGCCCTCTAACGAGCAGTACTTC. Its protein product is CATRATGGPSNEQYF. The whole variable domain, remainder taken from reference TRBV15 and TRBJ2-7, is DAMVIQNPRYQVTQFGKPVTLSCSQTLNHNVMYWYQQKSSQAPKLLFHYYDKDFNNEADTPDNFQSRRPNTSFCFLDIRSPGLGDTAMYLCATRATGGPSNEQYFGPGTRLTVT.

This clone came up once. This chain connects TRBV2 to TRBJ2-7; D is ambiguous. The CDR3 length is 13 residues. CDR1 is SNHLY, CDR2 FYNNEI, per germline. V was pared by 1 base and J by 0 bases, with 4 bases between. CDR3 sequence (DNA): TGTGCCAGCAGTGAAGACAGCTCCTACGAGCAGTACTTC. Translated, it gives CASSEDSSYEQYF.

This chain's CDR3 is CASSPGLAETTGELFF. Here the CDR3 DNA reads TGTGCCAGCAGCCCGGGACTAGCGGAGACAACCGGGGAGCTGTTTTTT. The chain uses TRBV9 and TRBJ2-2, with 11 positions matching TRBD2. V shed 4 bases and J 5 bases; nucleotides not matched to a gene: 7. Germline V gives CDR1 SGDLS, CDR2 YYNGEE. The CDR3 loop spans 16 amino acids.

This chain connects TRBV9 to TRBJ2-5, with 9 bases identical to TRBD1. The CDR3 length is 15 residues. V gave up 2 bases and J gave up 5 bases; unmatched junction bases: 7. From germline, CDR1 is SGDLS and CDR2 YYNGEE. The CDR3 region has the DNA TGTGCCAGCAGCGTCGGACAGGGGAGAGGGGAGACCCAGTACTTC. Its translation: CASSVGQGRGETQYF.

V is TRBV7-9 and J is TRBJ2-7; 7 bases fit TRBD1. CDR1 SEHNR and CDR2 FQNEAQ come from the germline V gene (reference sequence). The CDR3 totals 15 residues. V shed 5 bases and J 0 bases; nucleotides not matched to a gene: 7. This CDR3 reads CASSKPGTASYEQYF. CDR3 nucleotide sequence: TGTGCCAGCAGCAAGCCCGGGACAGCCTCCTACGAGCAGTACTTC.

This chain links TRBV2 with TRBJ2-5, with TRBD1 identical over 7 bases. J was trimmed by 4 bases and V by 6 bases; bases with no gene match: 8. CDR3 length: 14 residues. Germline V gene data show CDR1 as SNHLY and CDR2 as FYNNEI. CDR3: CASSGTDFGETQYF. CDR3 DNA sequence: TGTGCCAGCAGCGGGACAGATTTTGGAGAGACCCAGTACTTC. The whole variable domain, remainder taken from reference TRBV2 and TRBJ2-5, is EPEVTQTPSHQVTQMGQEVILRCVPISNHLYFYWYRQILGQKVEFLVSFYNNEISEKSEIFDDQFSVERPDGSNFTLKIRSTKLEDSAMYFCASSGTDFGETQYFGPGTRLLVL.

This sequence joins TRBV5-1 and TRBJ2-7, with D uncertain. The CDR3 has 15 residues. Trimming removed 0 bases at V and 3 bases at J, with 13 bases between. Germline CDR1 reads SGHRS; CDR2 reads YFSETQ. The CDR3 nucleotides read TGCGCCAGCAGCTTGGCCGGCGGAGCGCACTACGAGCAGTACTTC. This gives the protein CASSLAGGAHYEQYF.

V gene TRBV9 combines with J gene TRBJ2-6; TRBD2 matches 7 bases. The CDR3 is 15 amino acids. J gave up 2 bases and V 3 bases, and 2 bases lay outside the gene matches. Germline V lookup: CDR1 SGDLS, CDR2 YYNGEE. The CDR3 nucleotides read TGTGCCAGCAGCGGGGGGGGAGCTGGGGCCAACGTCCTGACTTTC. Protein sequence: CASSGGGAGANVLTF.

This chain connects TRBV4-1 to TRBJ2-3; the match to TRBD2 covers 13 bases. The J segment lost 8 bases and the V segment lost 3 bases, leaving 5 bases of the junction unmatched. The CDR3 contains 15 residues. Germline lookup yields CDR1 MGHRA and CDR2 YSYEKL. CDR3 DNA: TGCGCCAGCAGCCAGGGACTAGCGGGACTTGGTACGCAGTATTTT. Amino acids: CASSQGLAGLGTQYF.

In regard to this clone: One junction end does not reproduce the germline sequence, and a read error may be involved. This chain uses TRBV7-9 with TRBJ2-7; possibly TRBD2 for D (6 bases). The CDR3 covers 14 residues. CDR1 is SEHNR, CDR2 FQNEAQ, per germline (reference sequence). The CDR3 sequence: CASSDRELHYEQCF. The CDR3 DNA reads TGTGCCAGCAGCGACCGGGAGCTTCACTACGAGCAGTGCTTC.

The chain carries TRBV30 and TRBJ2-5; maybe TRBD2 (6 bases). V shed 2 bases and J shed 5 bases, with 6 bases lying between them. The CDR3 length is 11 residues. Per the germline V gene, CDR1 is GTSNPN and CDR2 is SVGIG (reference sequence). For the CDR3, the DNA is TGTGCCTGGAGTAGCGGGGAGACCCAGTACTTC. Protein sequence: CAWSSGETQYF.

This clone was counted a few times. The J gene is TRBJ1-1, the V gene TRBV6-1; D not resolved. The V and J ends lost 3 bases and 3 bases respectively, with 8 bases between them. The CDR3 is 13 residues long. From germline, CDR1 is MNHNS and CDR2 SASEGT. CDR3 sequence reads: CASSDSGHTEAFF. The CDR3 DNA sequence: TGTGCCAGCAGTGATAGTGGGCACACTGAAGCTTTCTTT.

This clone has only a few counts. The gene calls are TRBV6-5 and TRBJ1-1; D gene unclear. Germline V gives CDR1 MNHEY, CDR2 SVGAGI. The germline V and J ends were trimmed by 3 bases and 2 bases, with 7 bases remaining between them. This CDR3 is 13 amino acids long. The CDR3 region has the DNA TGTGCCAGCAGTTATACAGATAACACTGAAGCTTTCTTT. Protein: CASSYTDNTEAFF.

The chain recombines TRBV28 with TRBJ2-7; TRBD1 matches at 7 bases. The CDR3 is made up of 14 amino acids. The J segment lost 0 bases and the V segment lost 7 bases, leaving 6 bases of the junction unmatched. Germline V gene lookup returns CDR1 MDHEN and CDR2 SYDVKM. CDR3 sequence: CASKPGQSSYEQYF. The CDR3 coding sequence is TGTGCCAGCAAACCGGGACAGAGCTCCTACGAGCAGTACTTC.

The chain couples TRBV19 to TRBJ1-1; D gene unclear. V was shortened by 6 bases and J by 6 bases, with 11 bases between the two germline ends. The CDR3 loop spans 12 amino acids. The V gene's germline CDR1 is LNHDA and CDR2 SQIVND (reference sequence). Written as DNA, the CDR3 is TGTGCCAGTAGACGGGGTAGGGCTGAAGCTTTCTTT. It codes for CASRRGRAEAFF.

V gene TRBV19 combines with J gene TRBJ1-1; tentatively, D is TRBD1 (6 bases). The V gene's germline CDR1 is LNHDA and CDR2 SQIVND (reference sequence). V was trimmed by 0 bases and J by 2 bases, leaving 7 bases between them. CDR3 length: 14 amino acids. The CDR3 DNA follows: TGTGCCAGTAGTATAGACAGGGGAAACACTGAAGCTTTCTTT. This gives the protein CASSIDRGNTEAFF.

The chain joins TRBV5-6 to TRBJ2-1; 15 nucleotides align to TRBD2. This CDR3 contains 14 residues. The germline V gene has CDR1 SGHDT and CDR2 YYEEEE. J was trimmed by 8 bases and V by 5 bases; bases with no gene match: 2. As DNA, the CDR3 is TGTGCCAGCAGGGGGACTAGCGGGAGGCATGAGCAGTTCTTC. It yields the protein CASRGTSGRHEQFF.

The CDR3 nucleotides are TGTGCCAGCAGTGAATCTAGTAGCGGGATGTACGAGCAGTACTTC. It yields the protein CASSESSSGMYEQYF. V and J are TRBV25-1 and TRBJ2-7; 8 bases line up with TRBD2. CDR1 is MGHDK, CDR2 SYGVNS, per germline. The J segment lost 4 bases and the V segment lost 1 base, leaving 6 bases of the junction unmatched. The CDR3 contains 15 residues.

The chain uses TRBV30 and TRBJ1-3; D is possibly TRBD1 (6 bases). Germline V gene lookup returns CDR1 GTSNPN and CDR2 SVGIG (reference sequence). The CDR3 sequence is 18 residues long. Trimming stripped 0 bases from V and 0 bases from J, with 18 bases between. CDR3 loop: CAWSVSLGGLISGNTIYF. The CDR3 DNA is TGTGCCTGGAGTGTATCCCTCGGGGGGCTTATCTCTGGAAACACCATATATTTT. Supplemented by reference TRBV30 and TRBJ1-3, the full variable domain reads SQTIHQWPATLVQPVGSPLSLECTVEGTSNPNLYWYRQAAGRGLQLLFYSVGIGQISSEVPQNLSASRPQDRQFILSSKKLLLSDSGFYLCAWSVSLGGLISGNTIYFGEGSWLTVV.

This clone was detected a few times. The chain recombines TRBV25-1 with TRBJ2-3; 7 positions match TRBD2. The J segment lost 4 bases and the V segment lost 3 bases, leaving 1 base of the junction unmatched. There are 13 residues in the CDR3. Germline V lookup: CDR1 MGHDK, CDR2 SYGVNS. Written as DNA, the CDR3 is TGTGCCAGCAGTGAGGCGGGAGCAGATACGCAGTATTTT. Translating it yields CASSEAGADTQYF.

Only one count was recorded for this clone. The genes are TRBV29-1 and TRBJ2-1, with 7 bases that match TRBD1. The germline V gene has CDR1 SQVTM and CDR2 ANQGSEA. CDR3 length: 15 residues. Trimming took 5 bases from V and 0 from J; bases not matched to a gene: 7. CDR3 sequence: CSVIRGSLSYNEQFF. The DNA of the CDR3 is TGCAGCGTTATCAGGGGGTCCCTCTCCTACAATGAGCAGTTCTTC.

The chain recombines TRBV18 with TRBJ2-7; a possible D gene is TRBD1 (6 bases). Germline loops: CDR1 KGHSH, CDR2 LQKENI. This CDR3 comprises 13 residues. Trimming stripped 1 base from V and 5 bases from J, with 9 bases between. Written as DNA, the CDR3 is TGTGCCAGCTCACCACACAGGGATAACGAGCAGTACTTC. Protein: CASSPHRDNEQYF. The complete variable domain, with remaining parts taken from reference TRBV18 and TRBJ2-7, reads NAGVMQNPRHLVRRRGQEARLRCSPMKGHSHVYWYRQLPEEGLKFMVYLQKENIIDESGMPKERFSAEFPKEGPSILRIQQVVRGDSAAYFCASSPHRDNEQYFGPGTRLTVT.

The chain recombines TRBV5-6 with TRBJ1-2; the D gene is possibly TRBD1 (5 bases). V shed 3 bases and J shed 4 bases, with 13 bases lying between them. The CDR3 is made up of 14 amino acids. CDR1 SGHDT and CDR2 YYEEEE come from the germline V gene. CDR3 nucleotides: TGTGCCAGCAGCTCCTGGGTGGGACTCTATGGCTACACCTTC. Translation: CASSSWVGLYGYTF.